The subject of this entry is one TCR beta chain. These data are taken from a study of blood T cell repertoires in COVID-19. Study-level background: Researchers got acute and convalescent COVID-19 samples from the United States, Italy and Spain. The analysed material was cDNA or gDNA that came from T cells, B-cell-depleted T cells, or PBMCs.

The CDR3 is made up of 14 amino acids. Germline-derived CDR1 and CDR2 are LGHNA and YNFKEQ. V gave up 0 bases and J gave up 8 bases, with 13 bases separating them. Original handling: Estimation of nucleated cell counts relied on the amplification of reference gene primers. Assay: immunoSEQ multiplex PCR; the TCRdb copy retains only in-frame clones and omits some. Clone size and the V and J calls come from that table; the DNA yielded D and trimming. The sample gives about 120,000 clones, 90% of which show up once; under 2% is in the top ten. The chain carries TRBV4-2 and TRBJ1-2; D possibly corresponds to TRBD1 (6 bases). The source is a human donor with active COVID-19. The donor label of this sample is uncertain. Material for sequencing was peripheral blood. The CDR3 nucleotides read TGTGCCAGCAGCCAAGATGTAGCAGGGGAAGGCTACACCTTC. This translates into CASSQDVAGEGYTF.